This T cell receptor (beta chain) was documented in a study of regulatory T cells in long-lasting Graves disease listed by TCRdb under 2021. In terms of the full investigation: Persistent Graves' disease meant more than 5 years of antithyroid drug treatment with TSH receptor autoantibodies that stayed positive. Peripheral blood TCR sequencing and RNA sequencing compared persistent Graves' disease patients with newly diagnosed Graves' disease patients. The study took place in China and was registered as a clinical trial. A total of 33 samples underwent TCR sequencing, from roughly 13 patients with persistent Graves' disease and roughly 20 patients with newly diagnosed Graves' disease. In the clinical cohort, patients with persistent Graves' disease had used antithyroid drugs for an average of about 10.3 years.

This clonotype appeared many times. Its antigen is currently not known. No clone much larger than this one lies a single base away; base qualities are absent. Results and caveats for the whole study, not just this receptor: Patients with persistent disease shared more public clonotypes (around 2,700) than newly diagnosed patients did (more than 900). Because the primary lesion, thyroid tissue, could not be accessed, the study looked at peripheral blood alone. As a limitation, the authors acknowledged that the small sample size may reduce accuracy. Compared with newly diagnosed patients, persistent Graves' disease patients had lower TCR Shannon entropy and fewer highly expanded clones, which suggests clonal expansion. Sequencing and analysis were restricted to the TCR beta chain.

This sample's time point label indicates: persistent/refractory GD, antithyroid drugs over 5 years with positive TRAb. For both TCR sequencing and RNA sequencing, RNA was extracted from PBMCs in TRIzol. The diagnosis of Graves' disease followed American Thyroid Association guidelines. Patients for the study were recruited at an endocrinology department in Xi'an, China. From each patient, about 8.9 milliliters of peripheral blood was collected into an EDTA anticoagulant tube. Ficoll Paque Plus density gradient separation was used to isolate PBMCs, and no additional T cell sorting was done. An Agilent 2100 Bioanalyzer and agarose gel were used to assess RNA quality, and a NanoDrop 2000 was used to measure RNA concentration. The library was generated by multiplex PCR. TCRdb names Illumina HiSeq 4000 as the instrument used. iRepertoire HTBI primers and Arm-PCR amplification of CDR3 regions were used to construct TCR beta libraries. PCR products were gel purified before sequencing. In the source study's methods: A total of fewer than 70 TRBV and 14 TRBJ segments were identified across samples and were used for gene usage analysis of CDR3 amino acid clonotypes. COPE and FqMerger were used to merge the filtered high-quality paired reads into contigs. BLAST was used to align contigs to IMGT TRBV, TRBD and TRBJ reference genes, and CDR3 was defined according to IMGT. Highly expanded clones were defined as clonotypes with a frequency above 0.1%. Shannon entropy was used to measure repertoire diversity, and the Gini coefficient was used to measure V-J evenness. A clonotype was considered public if more than one individual shared it. Through fastp at Q25 and MiXCR, TCRdb rebuilt clones from the public reads, retaining in-frame beta chains. Each CDR3 protein gets just one entry, which takes the most common genes and DNA from the rows behind it. TCRdb assigned the V and J calls; the authors' analysis was not used. The table for this sample lists some 450,000 distinct CDR3 sequences; around 24% of them were counted only once. The leading ten clones occupy approximately 28% of the sample.

This sequence originates from a female donor with Graves disease. Material: peripheral blood mononuclear cells (PBMCs), obtained when the disease was refractory, from a patient treated with antithyroid drugs.

This receptor carries the CDR3 CASRGGGYEQYF. The nucleotides are TGTGCCAGCAGAGGGGGAGGCTACGAGCAGTACTTC. This chain is built from TRBV11-2 and TRBJ2-7, with the D gene tentatively TRBD1 or TRBD2, based on 6 matching bases in each. Taken from the germline V gene, the CDR1 and CDR2 loops are SGHAT and FQNNGV. CDR3 length: 12 amino acids, cysteine to phenylalanine. Just CDR3 DNA is preserved here, 36 bases in frame from base 1. V was cut back by 6 bases and J by 3 bases, leaving a gap of 9 bases between them. Reference TRBV11-2 and TRBJ2-7 genes cover what lies past the CDR3, so the full variable domain is EAGVAQSPRYKIIEKRQSVAFWCNPISGHATLYWYQQILGQGPKLLIQFQNNGVVDDSQLPKDRFSAERLKGVDSTLKIQPAKLEDSAVYLCASRGGGYEQYFGPGTRLTVT.